The rows below give T cell receptor beta chains drawn from one sample of a study of regulatory T cells in long-lasting Graves disease. TCRdb analysed the multiplex PCR reads with MiXCR anew, one entry per CDR3 protein. The table includes about 440,000 distinct CDR3 sequences, 16% detected once. The data were also submitted as part of a second study, on T cells in Graves' hyperthyroidism and ophthalmopathy.

The specimen comprised peripheral blood mononuclear cells (PBMCs), sampled at new diagnosis, from a patient treated with antithyroid drugs. The receptors come from a woman younger than 45 with Graves disease. Both conserved end residues are part of each CDR3. Fields, in order: J gene, V gene, CDR3 protein.

J gene: TRBJ2-3
V gene: TRBV20-1
CDR3 protein: CSARGPGDIDTQYF

J gene: TRBJ2-1
V gene: TRBV7-3
CDR3 protein: CASSLTLQGSYNEQFF

J gene: TRBJ2-1
V gene: TRBV24-1
CDR3 protein: CATKGISGRGFHEQFF

J gene: TRBJ1-4
V gene: TRBV6-2/TRBV6-3
CDR3 protein: CASSWGSGTGDSF

J gene: TRBJ2-3
V gene: TRBV5-4
CDR3 protein: CASNHGLDTDTQYF

J gene: TRBJ1-1
V gene: TRBV25-1
CDR3 protein: CASSEPRGRAFF

J gene: TRBJ1-2
V gene: TRBV29-1
CDR3 protein: CSAESGYGYTF

J gene: TRBJ2-2
V gene: TRBV11-2
CDR3 protein: CASSLRTASGSQYGELFF

J gene: TRBJ2-3
V gene: TRBV28
CDR3 protein: CASIQGTTDTQYF

J gene: TRBJ1-2
V gene: TRBV28
CDR3 protein: CASSSPRGYTF

J gene: TRBJ1-1
V gene: TRBV4-2
CDR3 protein: CASSQGGTGSRTEAFF

J gene: TRBJ1-1
V gene: TRBV3-1
CDR3 protein: CASSPRTGGRNTEAFF

J gene: TRBJ2-5
V gene: TRBV2
CDR3 protein: CASSEGSGAETQYF

J gene: TRBJ2-2
V gene: TRBV28
CDR3 protein: CASSWTSGRAGELFF

J gene: TRBJ2-3
V gene: TRBV12-3/TRBV12-4
CDR3 protein: CASSRGPSTDTQYF

J gene: TRBJ2-7
V gene: TRBV7-2
CDR3 protein: CASSFNSLSSYEQYF

J gene: TRBJ2-1
V gene: TRBV11-2
CDR3 protein: CASSLARDRVHEQFF

J gene: TRBJ2-5
V gene: TRBV7-8
CDR3 protein: CASTRHNLAGRRETQYF

J gene: TRBJ2-2
V gene: TRBV2
CDR3 protein: CASSLEETGSTGELFF

J gene: TRBJ2-5
V gene: TRBV11-2
CDR3 protein: CASRSGWDPRETQYF

J gene: TRBJ2-1
V gene: TRBV6-1
CDR3 protein: CASRGRDVSYNEQFF

J gene: TRBJ2-7
V gene: TRBV28
CDR3 protein: CASSLNDPSLRTSF

J gene: TRBJ2-3
V gene: TRBV12-3/TRBV12-4
CDR3 protein: CASSYGDTDTQYF

J gene: TRBJ1-1
V gene: TRBV28
CDR3 protein: CASSLQGEDTEAFF

J gene: TRBJ2-3
V gene: TRBV9
CDR3 protein: CASAGGDTQYF

J gene: TRBJ2-7
V gene: TRBV4-3
CDR3 protein: CASSQDLAGLGSYEQYF

J gene: TRBJ2-7
V gene: TRBV28
CDR3 protein: CASSTTGGQYF

J gene: TRBJ2-7
V gene: TRBV7-9
CDR3 protein: CASSFDRGRAYEQYF

J gene: TRBJ2-5
V gene: TRBV7-9
CDR3 protein: CASSYSGTGETQYF

J gene: TRBJ1-6
V gene: TRBV10-3
CDR3 protein: CAIRVTGDNSPLHF

J gene: TRBJ2-2
V gene: TRBV6-2/TRBV6-3
CDR3 protein: CASTVTRVIEELFF

J gene: TRBJ1-5
V gene: TRBV19
CDR3 protein: CASSIWENQPQHF

J gene: TRBJ1-5
V gene: TRBV6-5
CDR3 protein: CASSSRGDIFSNQPQHF

J gene: TRBJ2-1
V gene: TRBV19
CDR3 protein: CASSIPNYNEQFF

J gene: TRBJ2-1
V gene: TRBV3-1
CDR3 protein: CASSQGPAGDEQFF

J gene: TRBJ1-2
V gene: TRBV7-9
CDR3 protein: CASSSSNIANYGYTF

J gene: NA
V gene: TRBV20-1
CDR3 protein: CSARVRSNEQFF

J gene: TRBJ2-2
V gene: TRBV4-1
CDR3 protein: CASSLAGLAGGPGATGELFF

J gene: TRBJ2-3
V gene: TRBV7-9
CDR3 protein: CASRGFADTQYF

J gene: TRBJ1-2
V gene: TRBV28
CDR3 protein: CASSTTADYGYTF

J gene: TRBJ2-5
V gene: TRBV15
CDR3 protein: CATGLAGDQETQYF

J gene: TRBJ2-5
V gene: TRBV2
CDR3 protein: CASRRGLTTQYF

J gene: TRBJ2-7
V gene: TRBV5-1
CDR3 protein: CASTLLAGGGYEQYF

J gene: TRBJ2-1
V gene: TRBV9
CDR3 protein: CASSVGGGRINEQFF

J gene: TRBJ1-5
V gene: TRBV6-1
CDR3 protein: CASNPGQPYQPQHF

J gene: TRBJ2-7
V gene: TRBV29-1
CDR3 protein: CSVAPGPVYEQYF

J gene: TRBJ1-1
V gene: TRBV18
CDR3 protein: CASSLDRGAFF

J gene: TRBJ2-7
V gene: TRBV11-2
CDR3 protein: CASSLVGTGLEQYF

J gene: TRBJ1-5
V gene: TRBV2
CDR3 protein: CASNTLPAQPQHF

J gene: TRBJ2-3
V gene: TRBV19
CDR3 protein: CASSTGTSGSTDTQYF